This T cell receptor beta chain came from a study of CD8 T cells in Susac syndrome. cDNA came from roughly 0.47 to 1 ug RNA primed by random hexamers. TCRdb passed the immunoSEQ multiplex PCR reads through MiXCR, listing each CDR3 protein once. This table holds 90,000 to 150,000 distinct CDR3 sequences, around 94% found once. From blood CD8+ and CD4+ T cells, the TCR beta chain was sequenced. The junction had 2 bases not matched to a gene; V was cut back by 2 bases and J by 2 bases. From germline, CDR1 is MGHRA and CDR2 YSYEKL. The CDR3 sequence is 15 residues long. The V call is TRBV4-1, the J call TRBJ2-7; 11 bases fit TRBD2. This sequence was found in a human donor with multiple sclerosis. The sample comprised CD4+ T cells from PBMCs. In DNA form, the CDR3 reads TGCGCCAGCAGCCAATCTAGCGGGGGGACCTACGAGCAGTACTTC. It is translated as CASSQSSGGTYEQYF.